The TCR beta chain under discussion was sequenced for a study of shared clonotypes between healthy human individuals. With V trimmed by 2 bases and J by 1 base, 10 bases remained unmatched. Germline values: CDR1 KGHSH, CDR2 LQKENI. This CDR3 comprises 17 residues. Libraries were prepared by immunoSEQ multiplex PCR; TCRdb keeps only in-frame clonotypes and omits some of them. Here the sample spans about 1 million clones, roughly 80% being singletons. With regard to this clone: Other DNA sequences in the same sample also yield this CDR3.

Donors were healthy HIV-negative adults without recent acute infections or vaccinations. Only Caucasian adults living in Nashville, Tennessee served as donors. The TCR was taken from a young man in good health. The specimen sequenced was memory CD4+ T cells sorted from blood. This sample's subset: CD45RA-negative fraction. The V gene is TRBV18, the J gene TRBJ1-1; TRBD1 aligns across 7 bases. CDR3 bases: TGTGCCAGCTCACCATTAGGACCCGGGACAGAGAACACTGAAGCTTTCTTT. Its protein is CASSPLGPGTENTEAFF.